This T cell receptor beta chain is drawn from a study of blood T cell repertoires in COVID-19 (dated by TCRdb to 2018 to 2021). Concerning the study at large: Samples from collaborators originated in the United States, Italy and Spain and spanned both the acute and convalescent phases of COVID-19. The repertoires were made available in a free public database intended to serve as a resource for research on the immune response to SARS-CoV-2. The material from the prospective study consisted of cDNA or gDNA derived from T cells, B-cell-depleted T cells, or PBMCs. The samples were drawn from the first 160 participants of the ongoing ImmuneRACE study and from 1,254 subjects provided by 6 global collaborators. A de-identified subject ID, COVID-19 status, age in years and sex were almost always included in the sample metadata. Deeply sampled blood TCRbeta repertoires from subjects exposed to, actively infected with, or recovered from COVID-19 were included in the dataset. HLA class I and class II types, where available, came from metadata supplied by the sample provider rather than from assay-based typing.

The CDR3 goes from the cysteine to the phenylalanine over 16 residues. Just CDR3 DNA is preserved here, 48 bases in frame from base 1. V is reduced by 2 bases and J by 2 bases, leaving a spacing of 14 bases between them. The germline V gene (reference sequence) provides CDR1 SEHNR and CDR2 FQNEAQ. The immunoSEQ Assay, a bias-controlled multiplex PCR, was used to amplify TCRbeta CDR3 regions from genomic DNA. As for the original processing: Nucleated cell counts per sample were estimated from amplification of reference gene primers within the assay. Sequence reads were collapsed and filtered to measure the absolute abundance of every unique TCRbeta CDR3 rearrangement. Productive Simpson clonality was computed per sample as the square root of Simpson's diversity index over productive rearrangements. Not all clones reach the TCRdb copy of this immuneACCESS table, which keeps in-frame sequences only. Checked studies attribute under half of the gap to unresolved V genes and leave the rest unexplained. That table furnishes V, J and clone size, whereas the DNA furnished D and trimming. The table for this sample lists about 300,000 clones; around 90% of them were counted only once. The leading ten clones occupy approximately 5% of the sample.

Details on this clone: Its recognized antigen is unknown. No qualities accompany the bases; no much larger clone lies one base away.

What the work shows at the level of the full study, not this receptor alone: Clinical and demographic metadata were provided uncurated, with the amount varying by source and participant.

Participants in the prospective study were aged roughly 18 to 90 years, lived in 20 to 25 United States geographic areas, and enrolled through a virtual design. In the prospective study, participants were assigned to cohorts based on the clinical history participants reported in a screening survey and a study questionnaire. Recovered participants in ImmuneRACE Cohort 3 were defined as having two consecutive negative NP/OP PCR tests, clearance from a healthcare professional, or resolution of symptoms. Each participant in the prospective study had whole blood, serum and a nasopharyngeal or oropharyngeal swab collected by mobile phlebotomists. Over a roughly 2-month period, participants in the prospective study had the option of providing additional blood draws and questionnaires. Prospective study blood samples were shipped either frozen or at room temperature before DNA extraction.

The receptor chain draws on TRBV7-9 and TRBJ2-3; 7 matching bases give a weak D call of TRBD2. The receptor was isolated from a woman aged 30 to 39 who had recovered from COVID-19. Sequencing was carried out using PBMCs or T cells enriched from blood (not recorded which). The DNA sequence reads TGTGCCAGCAGCTTACAGGGAGGGGGTCACACAGATACGCAGTATTTT. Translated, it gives CASSLQGGGHTDTQYF.